The 17 T cell receptor beta chains in this list originate from one sample, sequenced in a study of blood T cells in healthy people across ages. Combining a sample-barcoded 5' primer with a J-beta primer mix, a second PCR ran for about 7 to 11 cycles. TCRdb recomputed calls from the 5' RACE reads with MiXCR, one row per CDR3 protein. The sample includes about a million distinct CDR3 sequences, 35% to 40% of them seen just once. The material sequenced was blood. These receptors all stem from a man aged 18 to 29 in good health.

The CDR3 loop reads CASSLGLAGTRYNEQFF. The CDR3 nucleotides are TGTGCCAGCAGCTTAGGCCTAGCGGGGACTCGCTACAATGAGCAGTTCTTC. The genes are TRBV7-8 and TRBJ2-1, with 9 bases lining up with TRBD2. The CDR3 has 17 amino acids. The V gene end was trimmed by 1 base and the J gene end by 3 bases; junction bases not matched to a gene: 7. Germline V gene lookup returns CDR1 SGHVS and CDR2 FQNEAQ.

This clonotype showed up just a few times. The V gene is TRBV12-3 or TRBV12-4, the J gene TRBJ2-1, with D tentatively TRBD1 or TRBD2 (5 bases each). Trimming removed 6 bases from V and 2 bases from J, with 17 bases in between. This CDR3 contains 16 residues. The CDR3 DNA is TGTGCCAGCAGACCCCCAGGCCGAGGGGCCTACAATGAGCAGTTCTTC. Amino acids: CASRPPGRGAYNEQFF.

This clonotype was recorded at least ten times. The gene calls are TRBV3-1 and TRBJ2-3, with 8 bases fitting TRBD2. This CDR3 region has 15 residues. Germline V CDR1 and CDR2: LGHDT, YNNKEL (reference sequence). Losses at the gene ends were 4 bases for V and 6 bases for J; bases not matched to a gene: 9. The CDR3 DNA follows: TGTGCCAGCAGCCTGCCGGGGGGGCAAAGTGATACGCAGTATTTT. Translating gives CASSLPGGQSDTQYF.

This clonotype was recorded only once. The chain employs TRBV20-1 and TRBJ1-6; weak D call: TRBD1 (6 bases). Germline V gene sequence: CDR1 DFQATT, CDR2 SNEGSKA (reference sequence). The CDR3 runs 13 residues. V lost 6 bases, J lost 7 bases, and 13 bases lay in between. The CDR3 is CSARTVHNSPLHF. The CDR3 DNA is TGCAGTGCAAGGACAGTTCACAATTCACCCCTCCACTTT.

The V call is TRBV18, the J call TRBJ2-7; unclear D gene. The CDR3 is 13 amino acids. Germline V gene lookup returns CDR1 KGHSH and CDR2 LQKENI. V gave up 2 bases and J gave up 1 base, with 6 bases separating them. The CDR3 bases are TGTGCCAGCTCACCAGTTCAATCCTACGAGCAGTACTTC. This sequence encodes CASSPVQSYEQYF.

This clonotype was seen only a few times. At one of its ends the junction is not consistent with the germline gene, which may arise from a read error. The rearrangement uses TRBV7-3 and TRBJ1-1; D gene ambiguous. The CDR3 has 14 amino acids. CDR1 SGHTA and CDR2 FQGTGA come from the germline V gene. DNA for the CDR3: TGTGCCAGCAGCGCTGATGGGGTGAACGCTGAAGCTTTCTTT. It encodes CASSADGVNAEAFF.

This clonotype has just a few counts. The V gene is TRBV30, the J gene TRBJ2-3, with D uncertain. The ends were cut back, 0 bases at V and 6 bases at J, with 4 bases in the middle. The CDR3 has 11 amino acids. Germline CDR1 and CDR2: GTSNPN and SVGIG (reference sequence). CDR3 amino acids: CAWSVQDTQYF. In DNA, the CDR3 is TGTGCCTGGAGTGTACAGGATACGCAGTATTTT.

The chain combines TRBV20-1 with TRBJ1-2, with 7 bases that match TRBD1. This CDR3 has 14 amino acids. The V gene end was trimmed by 6 bases and the J gene end by 4 bases; junction bases not matched to a gene: 11. Germline loops: CDR1 DFQATT, CDR2 SNEGSKA (reference sequence). CDR3 sequence: CSATRPDRVYGYTF. The CDR3, as DNA: TGCAGTGCGACGAGACCCGACAGGGTCTATGGCTACACCTTC.

This clonotype occurred a few times. V is TRBV7-2 and J is TRBJ2-1; 7 nucleotides line up with TRBD1. V was clipped by 3 bases and J by 11 bases; unmatched bases: 4. The CDR3 spans 12 residues. Germline CDR1 SGHTA, CDR2 FQGNSA. In DNA form, the CDR3 reads TGTGCCAGCAGCTTTACGGACAGGAAGCAGTTCTTC. Translated, it gives CASSFTDRKQFF.

The chain employs TRBV5-1 and TRBJ2-7; no clear D gene. This CDR3 is built from 14 residues. In germline, CDR1 is SGHRS, CDR2 YFSETQ. The ends were cut back, 0 bases at V and 5 bases at J, with 12 bases in the middle. The CDR3 is CASSLAVRSDEQYV. CDR3 coding DNA: TGCGCCAGCAGCTTGGCCGTCAGGAGCGACGAGCAGTACGTC.

This clonotype has more than one count but fewer than ten. The chain combines TRBV20-1 with TRBJ2-7; D might be TRBD1 (5 bases). Germline V CDR1 and CDR2: DFQATT, SNEGSKA (reference sequence). The CDR3 is 15 amino acids. V was shortened by 0 bases and J by 0 bases, with 12 bases between the two germline ends. The CDR3 sequence: CSAREQGKNSYEQYF. The CDR3 DNA reads as TGCAGTGCTAGAGAGCAGGGAAAGAACTCCTACGAGCAGTACTTC.

This clonotype has only one observation. At one end, the junction sequence differs from germline, possibly due to a read error. The rearrangement uses TRBV5-1 and TRBJ2-1; D is unclear. CDR3 length equals 15 residues. The germline V gene encodes CDR1 SGHRS and CDR2 YFSETQ. This CDR3 reads CASRLGGWESNEQFF. The CDR3 DNA follows: TGCGCCAGCAGGTTGGGTGGATGGGAAAGCAATGAGCAGTTCTTC.

The table lists this clonotype with a few counts. The rearrangement uses TRBV20-1 and TRBJ2-7; 8 nucleotides line up with TRBD2. CDR3 length: 16 amino acids. J gave up 0 bases and V 0 bases, and 7 bases lay outside the gene matches. Germline CDR1 reads DFQATT; CDR2 reads SNEGSKA (reference sequence). CDR3 sequence reads: CSARDPQRGLSYEQYF. The DNA of the CDR3 is TGCAGTGCTAGAGACCCCCAGCGGGGGCTCTCCTACGAGCAGTACTTC.

A few counts support this clonotype. This CDR3 reads CASTFQGYGYTF. CDR3 nucleotide sequence: TGTGCCAGCACTTTTCAGGGCTATGGCTACACCTTC. The chain couples TRBV12-3 or TRBV12-4 to TRBJ1-2; D may be TRBD1 (5 bases). The CDR3 totals 12 residues. V was clipped by 7 bases and J by 4 bases, with 10 bases between them.

This clonotype showed up just once. The chain has TRBV2 and TRBJ2-5; TRBD2 agrees at 9 bases. Germline V CDR1 and CDR2: SNHLY, FYNNEI. V was clipped by 7 bases and J by 2 bases; unmatched bases: 17. The CDR3 is 18 amino acids. The CDR3 coding sequence is TGTGCCAGCAAGTTGAGACCTCTAGCGGGGAGCCCTCAAGAGACCCAGTACTTC. Its translation: CASKLRPLAGSPQETQYF.

The chain's CDR3 is CSARVSPLLSAEAFF. The DNA of the CDR3 is TGCAGTGCTAGAGTTAGCCCCCTTCTTAGTGCTGAAGCTTTCTTT. The rearrangement uses TRBV20-1 and TRBJ1-1; unclear D gene. With 1 base removed from V and 6 bases from J, the gap between germline ends came to 18 bases. CDR3 length equals 15 residues. Germline V lookup: CDR1 DFQATT, CDR2 SNEGSKA (reference sequence).

The chain has TRBV4-1 and TRBJ2-6; D ambiguous. Trimming cost V 3 bases and J 4 bases, with 16 bases left between them. The germline V gene has CDR1 MGHRA and CDR2 YSYEKL. This CDR3 comprises 17 residues. The chain's CDR3 is CASSQPFSASGANVLTF. In DNA form, the CDR3 reads TGCGCCAGCAGCCAGCCTTTTTCGGCCTCCGGGGCCAACGTCCTGACTTTC.